The source of this T cell receptor beta chain is a study of OX40 agonist ivuxolimab in advanced cancers. Study summary: Those treated in dose escalation had hepatocellular carcinoma, melanoma, renal cell cancer or head and neck cancer.

Data came from immunoSEQ multiplex PCR; TCRdb stores just in-frame clones and leaves some out. This table has roughly 48,000 clones, 84% appearing once. The V segment lost 7 bases and the J segment 4 bases; nucleotides outside the gene matches: 8. CDR3 length: 17 residues. Germline CDR1 LNHDA, CDR2 SQIVND (reference sequence). Note on this clone: Its matching antigen is unknown. This CDR3 is also generated by other DNA sequences in the sample.

Study conclusions and caveats: At 0.1 to 3.0 mg/kg, CD4+ and CD8+ blood T cells expanded clonally by week 6. In the 0.1-3.0 mg/kg groups, partial responders showed among the lowest expansion. On average, a greater number of expanded clones characterised CD8+ T cells relative to CD4+.

The chain couples TRBV19 to TRBJ2-6; 12 bases agree with TRBD2. The clonotype originates from an adult with an advanced solid tumor such as melanoma, head and neck, liver or kidney cancer. This material consisted of CD4+ or CD8+ T cells sorted from blood, taken in a trial of the OX40 agonist ivuxolimab. CDR3 sequence: CASNPSGGARGANVLTF. Here the CDR3 DNA reads TGTGCCAGTAATCCTAGCGGGGGGGCGCGCGGGGCCAACGTCCTGACTTTC.